These 13 T cell receptor beta chains originate from one sample sequenced in a study of T cells expressing NK-cell markers. TCRdb reprocessed the 5' RACE reads; each CDR3 protein has one entry and no DNA is given. The sample table sets out about 180,000 distinct CDR3 sequences. The sequenced material came from blood T cells: a sorted CD56 or NKG2C T cell subset, CD4+ or CD8+ T cells, or bulk PBMC T cells (not recorded which). These receptor sequences come from a woman between 18 and 75 years old in good health.

The chain employs TRBV5-1 and TRBJ1-1; as DNA is missing, the TRBD1 call by TCRdb cannot be tested. CDR1 and CDR2 (germline): SGHRS, YFSETQ. The length of the CDR3 is 15 residues. The CDR3 here is CASSLATGLNTEAFF.

This chain connects TRBV12-3 or TRBV12-4 to TRBJ1-3; without DNA, the TCRdb call of TRBD1 cannot be checked. The CDR3 is 15 residues long. This chain's CDR3 is CASTLTGGSGNTIYF.

This sequence joins TRBV20-1 and TRBJ1-4; the D call from TCRdb, TRBD1, cannot be confirmed without DNA. Germline V CDR1 and CDR2: DFQATT, SNEGSKA (reference sequence). The CDR3 spans 12 residues. CDR3 in amino acids: CSARIQGFKLFF.

CDR3 region: CASSTQGGTYEQYF. This chain joins TRBV7-2 and TRBJ2-7; absent DNA, TCRdb's TRBD1 call cannot be checked. CDR1 is SGHTA and CDR2 is FQGNSA in the germline V gene. CDR3 size: 14 residues.

The chain carries TRBV5-1 and TRBJ2-3. The CDR3 covers 16 residues. Per germline, CDR1 SGHRS and CDR2 YFSETQ. The CDR3 spells CASSSRAAFGTDTQYF.

This chain connects TRBV9 to TRBJ2-3. Germline V lookup: CDR1 SGDLS, CDR2 YYNGEE. This CDR3 contains 13 residues. The chain's CDR3 is CASSRTDPDTQYF.

CDR3 loop: CASSQGVTTIWNEQFF. This rearrangement joins TRBV3-1 to TRBJ2-1. CDR3 length: 16 amino acids. Germline V gene data show CDR1 as LGHDT and CDR2 as YNNKEL (reference sequence).

The V gene is TRBV28, the J gene TRBJ1-4. Germline V gene sequence: CDR1 MDHEN, CDR2 SYDVKM. This CDR3 is built from 15 residues. The CDR3 here is CASSFPTATNEKLFF.

The chain is built from TRBV12-3 or TRBV12-4 and TRBJ2-7; TCRdb's D call, TRBD2, is unchecked because there is no DNA. This CDR3 is 16 amino acids long. The CDR3 region is CASSLGSSGGTYEQYF.

The chain has TRBV20-1 and TRBJ2-1. Per the germline V gene, CDR1 is DFQATT and CDR2 is SNEGSKA (reference sequence). The CDR3 spans 13 residues. The CDR3 here is CSARDNNYNEQFF.

The chain recombines TRBV20-1 with TRBJ1-2. This CDR3 region has 13 residues. The V gene's germline CDR1 is DFQATT and CDR2 SNEGSKA (reference sequence). The CDR3 region is CSASTTSNYGYTF.

This chain connects TRBV7-3 to TRBJ1-6. The germline V gene encodes CDR1 SGHTA and CDR2 FQGTGA. This CDR3 spans 13 amino acids. The CDR3 protein is CASSLSAGSPLHF.

This chain joins TRBV20-1 and TRBJ2-7. Germline CDR1 and CDR2: DFQATT and SNEGSKA (reference sequence). The CDR3 is 15 amino acids. The CDR3 region is CSARDFETGAYEQYF.